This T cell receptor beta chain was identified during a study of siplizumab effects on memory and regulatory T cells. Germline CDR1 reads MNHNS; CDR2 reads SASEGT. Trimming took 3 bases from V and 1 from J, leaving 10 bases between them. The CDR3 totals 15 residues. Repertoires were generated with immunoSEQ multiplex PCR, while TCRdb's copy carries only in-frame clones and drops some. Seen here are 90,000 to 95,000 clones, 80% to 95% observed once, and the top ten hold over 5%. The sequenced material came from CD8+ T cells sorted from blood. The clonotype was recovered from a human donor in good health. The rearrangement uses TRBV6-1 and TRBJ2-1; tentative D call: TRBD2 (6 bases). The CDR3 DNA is TGTGCCAGCAGTGATTACGGGGGTTCCTACAATGAGCAGTTCTTC. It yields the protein CASSDYGGSYNEQFF.